Reported below is one T cell receptor beta chain. Its antigen is undetermined. The data were obtained in a study of T cells in Graves' hyperthyroidism and ophthalmopathy. The source material, RNA transcripts, was used to amplify TCR beta CDR3 regions. With the HTBI primer set, the TCR CDR3 went through a first round of RT-PCR. Via MiXCR, TCRdb re-called the multiplex PCR reads, giving one row per CDR3 protein. The sample holds roughly 700,000 distinct CDR3 sequences; approximately 40% are singletons and the top ten take roughly 30%. V lost 3 bases, J lost 6 bases, and 18 bases lay in between. This CDR3 contains 15 residues. The V gene's germline CDR1 is SGHRS and CDR2 YFSETQ. Study-level results: In simple terms, a model built on 13 V-J features told ophthalmopathy apart from stable hyperthyroidism. Most thyroid clonotypes expanded above 0.001 appeared in blood too.

The clonotype originates from a woman aged 40 to 49 with Graves' hyperthyroidism. The rearrangement uses TRBV5-1 and TRBJ1-1; D possibly corresponds to TRBD1 (6 bases). Sequenced material: blood. CDR3 residues: CASSWGAGNFAEAFF. The CDR3 DNA is TGCGCCAGCAGCTGGGGGGCAGGGAATTTCGCTGAAGCTTTCTTT. The complete variable domain, with remaining parts taken from reference TRBV5-1 and TRBJ1-1, reads KAGVTQTPRYLIKTRGQQVTLSCSPISGHRSVSWYQQTPGQGLQFLFEYFSETQRNKGNFPGRFSGRQFSNSRSEMNVSTLELGDSALYLCASSWGAGNFAEAFFGQGTRLTVV.